Below are 17 T cell receptor beta chains sequenced from a single sample in a study of cytomegalovirus exposure and HLA in healthy donors. Use of 60 Vbeta and 13 Jbeta primers characterized the PCR. The table came from immunoSEQ multiplex PCR; TCRdb's copy has only in-frame clones and leaves some out. The table lists 170,000 or so clones, approximately 82% of them singletons. Input material: PBMCs. The receptors originated from a woman aged 25 to 39 in good health and CMV-seronegative.

The chain couples TRBV29-1 to TRBJ2-2, with TRBD2 identical over 9 bases. This CDR3 comprises 15 residues. The germline CDR1 and CDR2 sequences are SQVTM and ANQGSEA. The ends lost 3 bases at V and 6 bases at J; junction bases unmatched: 8. For the CDR3, the DNA is TGCAGCGTTGAGTTTAGCGGGAGTGGGTCCGGGGAGCTGTTTTTT. It codes for CSVEFSGSGSGELFF.

The V call is TRBV18, the J call TRBJ1-5; 7 bases line up with TRBD1. This CDR3 region has 16 residues. J was trimmed by 3 bases and V by 6 bases; bases with no gene match: 11. Germline assignment: CDR1 KGHSH and CDR2 LQKENI. CDR3 nucleotide sequence: TGTGCCAGCTCGCAATTCCAGGGGGACGACAATCAGCCCCAGCATTTT. Translated, it gives CASSQFQGDDNQPQHF.

This chain connects TRBV28 to TRBJ2-7; 8 nucleotides agree with TRBD1. J lost 2 bases, V lost 7 bases, and 4 bases had no gene match. The CDR3 has 13 residues. Germline CDR1 MDHEN, CDR2 SYDVKM. The CDR3, as DNA: TGTGCCAGCATCAGACAGGGGACCTACGAGCAGTACTTC. This codes for CASIRQGTYEQYF. Full variable domain (missing parts from reference TRBV28 and TRBJ2-7): DVKVTQSSRYLVKRTGEKVFLECVQDMDHENMFWYRQDPGLGLRLIYFSYDVKMKEKGDIPEGYSVSREKKERFSLILESASTNQTSMYLCASIRQGTYEQYFGPGTRLTVT.

Note on this clone: One junction end disagrees with the germline gene, perhaps due to a read error. V gene TRBV30 combines with J gene TRBJ2-6; 7 bases are shared with TRBD1. Germline V gene sequence: CDR1 GTSNPN, CDR2 SVGIG (reference sequence). The CDR3 is made up of 16 amino acids. The CDR3 nucleotides are TGTGCCTGGAGTCTTGACAGGGTCTCTGGGGCCAACGGCCTGACTTTC. Translated, it gives CAWSLDRVSGANGLTF.

CDR3 in DNA: TGTGCCAGCTCACCACGAACAGGATTTGACACTGAAGCTTTCTTT. Protein product: CASSPRTGFDTEAFF. V gene TRBV18 combines with J gene TRBJ1-1, with a possible D match to TRBD1 (5 bases). The CDR3 runs 15 residues. The germline V gene has CDR1 KGHSH and CDR2 LQKENI. The V end was cut by 1 base, the J end by 3 bases, with 12 bases between.

The chain couples TRBV19 to TRBJ2-5, with D maybe TRBD2 (6 bases). V lost 3 bases, J lost 5 bases, and 10 bases lay in between. The CDR3 runs 13 residues. Germline V gene data show CDR1 as LNHDA and CDR2 as SQIVND (reference sequence). CDR3 in amino acids: CASSMQGLETQYF. CDR3 bases: TGTGCCAGTAGTATGCAGGGACTGGAGACCCAGTACTTC.

J is TRBJ2-1 and V is TRBV7-7; TRBD1 might be the D (5 bases). The length of the CDR3 is 13 residues. With 1 base removed from V and 8 bases from J, the gap between germline ends came to 9 bases. Germline lookup yields CDR1 SSHAT and CDR2 FNYEAQ (reference sequence). In DNA, the CDR3 is TGTGCCAGCAGCTTAGACAGGCTTTATGAGCAGTTCTTC. Residues: CASSLDRLYEQFF.

The V and J genes are TRBV6-5 and TRBJ1-6; no clear D gene. Per germline, CDR1 MNHEY and CDR2 SVGAGI. The CDR3 totals 12 residues. V lost 6 bases to trimming and J lost 8 bases, with 8 bases between them. The CDR3, as DNA: TGTGCCAGCAGGCCCGCAGATTCACCCCTCCACTTT. It codes for CASRPADSPLHF.

The chain combines TRBV18 with TRBJ2-7; D perhaps matches TRBD1 (5 bases). V was pared by 4 bases and J by 3 bases, with 16 bases between. The CDR3 consists of 15 residues. From germline, CDR1 is KGHSH and CDR2 LQKENI. The CDR3 sequence is CASSLRSTEHYEQYF. Here the CDR3 DNA reads TGTGCCAGCTCACTGAGATCGACAGAGCACTACGAGCAGTACTTC.

J is TRBJ1-1 and V is TRBV20-1; D possibly corresponds to TRBD1 (5 bases). Per the germline V gene, CDR1 is DFQATT and CDR2 is SNEGSKA (reference sequence). The CDR3 has 11 residues. The CDR3 DNA is TGCAGCCCGACAGTGAACACTGAAGCTTTCTTT. Protein: CSPTVNTEAFF.

This chain links TRBV30 with TRBJ2-7, with 10 bases fitting TRBD1. Germline values: CDR1 GTSNPN, CDR2 SVGIG (reference sequence). There are 15 residues in the CDR3. The ends lost 5 bases at V and 6 bases at J; junction bases unmatched: 13. The CDR3 coding sequence is TGTGCCTGGGGTGGACCGGGACAGGGGTTTGTCGAGCAGTACTTC. Protein: CAWGGPGQGFVEQYF.

The chain couples TRBV6-5 to TRBJ1-2, with TRBD1 as a possible D gene (5 bases). Germline lookup yields CDR1 MNHEY and CDR2 SVGAGI. V gave up 6 bases and J gave up 8 bases, with 10 bases separating them. There are 11 residues in the CDR3. The CDR3 loop reads CASRGGKGYTF. CDR3 in DNA: TGTGCCAGCAGGGGGGGAAAAGGCTACACCTTC.

The rearrangement joins TRBV4-1 to TRBJ2-2, with unresolved D. Trimming pared 4 bases from V and 4 bases from J, leaving 22 bases between. The CDR3 consists of 18 residues. Germline assignment: CDR1 MGHRA and CDR2 YSYEKL. This CDR3 is CASSPRTTQLRSTGELFF. For the CDR3, the DNA is TGCGCCAGCAGCCCAAGAACAACCCAGTTGAGGAGCACCGGGGAGCTGTTTTTT.

The chain recombines TRBV5-1 with TRBJ2-7; 9 bases are shared with TRBD2. Germline CDR1 SGHRS, CDR2 YFSETQ. CDR3 size: 18 residues. J was trimmed by 3 bases and V by 1 base; bases with no gene match: 14. CDR3 coding DNA: TGCGCCAGCAGCTTGAAAACTAGCGGGCAAGGGAGCTTCTACGAGCAGTACTTC. It codes for CASSLKTSGQGSFYEQYF.

With respect to this clone: A junction boundary mismatches the germline segment, possibly from a read error. The genes are TRBV7-9 and TRBJ2-2; D remains ambiguous. Germline V gives CDR1 SEHNR, CDR2 FQNEAQ (reference sequence). The CDR3 runs to 14 residues. CDR3 nucleotide sequence: TGTTCCAGCAGCTTAGTGTCAGGTACCGGCGAGCTGTTTTTT. This encodes CSSSLVSGTGELFF.

This clone occurred once. This chain links TRBV27 with TRBJ1-1; D gene uncertain. The CDR3 loop spans 13 amino acids. The V and J ends lost 5 bases and 5 bases respectively, with 12 bases between them. Germline V gene lookup returns CDR1 MNHEY and CDR2 SMNVEV (reference sequence). The CDR3 reads CASSLQLTTEAFF. CDR3 nucleotides: TGTGCCAGCAGTCTCCAATTGACAACTGAAGCTTTCTTT.

The rearrangement joins TRBV28 to TRBJ2-5, with D unresolved. The J call may be mistaken, given a closer DNA end match to TRBJ2-7. The CDR3 spans 14 residues. Germline V gene lookup returns CDR1 MDHEN and CDR2 SYDVKM. This CDR3 reads CASRWPGASYEQYF. The CDR3 DNA sequence: TGTGCCAGCAGGTGGCCAGGTGCCTCCTACGAGCAGTACTTC.